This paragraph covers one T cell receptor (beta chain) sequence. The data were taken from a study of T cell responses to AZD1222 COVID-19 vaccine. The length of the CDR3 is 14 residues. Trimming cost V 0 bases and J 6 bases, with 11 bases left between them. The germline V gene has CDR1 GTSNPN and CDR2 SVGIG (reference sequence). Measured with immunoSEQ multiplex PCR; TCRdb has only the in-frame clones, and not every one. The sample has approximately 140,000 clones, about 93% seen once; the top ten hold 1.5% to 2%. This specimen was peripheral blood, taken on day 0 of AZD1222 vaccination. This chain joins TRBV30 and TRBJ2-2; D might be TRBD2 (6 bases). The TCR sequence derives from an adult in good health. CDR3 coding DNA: TGTGCCTGGAGTGTCTTATCGGGGGCCGGGGAGCTGTTTTTT. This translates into CAWSVLSGAGELFF.